The sequence of this TCR beta chain was determined in a study of a mutant IDH1 vaccine in newly diagnosed glioma. Time point denoted: week 23, last vaccination. Vaccine doses each comprised 300 ug of mutant IDH1 20-mer peptide, with topical imiquimod. Notes on this clone: Its antigen remains unidentified.

V was clipped by 1 base and J by 2 bases; unmatched bases: 5. The CDR3 is 17 amino acids. The germline CDR1 and CDR2 sequences are SEHNR and FQNEAQ (reference sequence). The table came from immunoSEQ multiplex PCR; TCRdb's copy has only in-frame clones and leaves some out. The data hold approximately 79,000 clones, with around 85% observed a single time. This TCR was sampled from a woman between 50 and 59 years old with glioma. The chain links TRBV7-9 to TRBJ2-3; the match to TRBD2 covers 11 bases. Sequenced material: PBMCs, taken from a glioma patient whose treatment included an IDH1 peptide vaccine. The CDR3 DNA reads TGTGCCAGCAGCTTAGGCCTAGCGGGAGGCCCCACAGATACGCAGTATTTT. This sequence encodes CASSLGLAGGPTDTQYF. Combining the CDR3 with reference TRBV7-9 and TRBJ2-3 gives the whole variable domain DTGVSQNPRHKITKRGQNVTFRCDPISEHNRLYWYRQTLGQGPEFLTYFQNEAQLEKSRLLSDRFSAERPKGSFSTLEIQRTEQGDSAMYLCASSLGLAGGPTDTQYFGPGTRLTVL.